This section outlines one T cell receptor beta chain sequence together with its context. The data derive from a study of blood T cell repertoires in COVID-19. Study context: The United States, Italy and Spain provided the acute and convalescent COVID-19 samples. T cells, B-cell-depleted T cells, or PBMCs supplied cDNA or gDNA.

Original analysis: By means of reference gene primer amplification, nucleated cell counts were estimated. Method: immunoSEQ multiplex PCR; TCRdb's copy keeps in-frame clones and lacks some. The V and J calls and clone size come from that table; D and trimming were worked out from the DNA. There are about 110,000 clones in the sample; roughly nine tenths occur only once, and approximately 4.8% lies in the top ten. This CDR3 has 16 residues. The germline CDR1 and CDR2 sequences are LGHDT and YNNKEL (reference sequence). The germline V and J ends were trimmed by 0 bases and 8 bases, with 19 bases remaining between them.

V gene TRBV3-1 (or the pseudogene TRBV3-2) combines with J gene TRBJ1-1, with D uncertain. The receptor comes from a human donor in a cohort sampled during active COVID-19. What was sequenced was peripheral blood. This CDR3 reads CASSQDHLTGDQEAFF. The CDR3 bases are TGTGCCAGCAGCCAAGATCATCTGACCGGAGACCAGGAAGCTTTCTTT.